This T cell receptor beta chain was sequenced for a study of human CD8 memory T cell subsets. UMI-labeled 5' RACE generated the TCR beta libraries. TCRdb reprocessed the 5' RACE reads, keeping one entry per CDR3 protein, no DNA. This repertoire includes about 10,000 distinct CDR3 sequences. The term TPEX covered CCR7+ PD-1+ TIGIT+ early memory CD8+ T cells that had exhausted-like traits. This CDR3 spans 15 amino acids. The specimen sequenced was CD8+ T cells from PBMCs. The chain is built from TRBV12-3 or TRBV12-4 and TRBJ1-4. The sequence was collected from a human donor in good health. This CDR3 is CASGLGAPANEKLFF.